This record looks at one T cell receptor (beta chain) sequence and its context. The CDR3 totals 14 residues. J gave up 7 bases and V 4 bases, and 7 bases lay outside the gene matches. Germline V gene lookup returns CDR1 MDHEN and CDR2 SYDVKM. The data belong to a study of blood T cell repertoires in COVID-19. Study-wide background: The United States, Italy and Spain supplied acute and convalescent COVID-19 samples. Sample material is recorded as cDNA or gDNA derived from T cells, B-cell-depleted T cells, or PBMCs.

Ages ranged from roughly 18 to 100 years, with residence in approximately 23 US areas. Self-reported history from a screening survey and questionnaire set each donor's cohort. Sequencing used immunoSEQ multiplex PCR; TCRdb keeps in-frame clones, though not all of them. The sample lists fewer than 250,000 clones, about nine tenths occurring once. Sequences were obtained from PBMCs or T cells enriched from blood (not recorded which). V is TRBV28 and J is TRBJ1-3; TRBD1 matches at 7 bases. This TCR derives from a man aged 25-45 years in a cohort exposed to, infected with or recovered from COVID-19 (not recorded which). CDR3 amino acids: CASSSTGVPNTIYF. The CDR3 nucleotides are TGTGCCAGCAGTTCTACAGGGGTCCCCAACACCATATATTTT.